Here is one T cell receptor (beta chain) with its context. Looked up from germline, CDR1 is SEHNR and CDR2 is FQNEAQ (reference sequence). This CDR3 has 12 residues. The V end was cut by 11 bases, the J end by 4 bases, with 11 bases between. TCRdb fed the reads into MiXCR, producing one record per CDR3 protein. The sample lists about 310,000 distinct CDR3 sequences; roughly 15% were seen once. This record comes from a study of T cell repertoires in cytomegalovirus infection. This TCR was sampled from a human donor in good health (CMV status not recorded). Some clones in this sample may be carry-over from other donors' samples. The gene calls are TRBV7-9 and TRBJ2-2, with a tentative D call TRBD2 (5 bases). Sample: PBMCs. In nucleotides, the CDR3 is TGTGCCCTGCGGGTTTCCACCGGGGAGCTGTTTTTT. This gives the protein CALRVSTGELFF.